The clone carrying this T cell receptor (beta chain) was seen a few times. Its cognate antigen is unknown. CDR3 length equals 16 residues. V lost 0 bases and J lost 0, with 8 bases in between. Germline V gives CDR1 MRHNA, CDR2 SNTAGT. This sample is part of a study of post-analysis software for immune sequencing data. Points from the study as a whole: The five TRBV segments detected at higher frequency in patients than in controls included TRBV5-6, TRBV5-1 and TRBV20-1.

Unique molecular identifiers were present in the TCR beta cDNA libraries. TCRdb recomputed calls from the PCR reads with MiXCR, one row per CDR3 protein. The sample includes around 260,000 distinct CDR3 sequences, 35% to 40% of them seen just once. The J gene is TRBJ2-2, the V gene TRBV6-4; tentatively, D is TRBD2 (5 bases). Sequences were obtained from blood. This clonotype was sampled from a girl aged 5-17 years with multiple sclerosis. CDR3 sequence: CASSDSPGANTGELFF. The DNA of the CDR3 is TGTGCCAGCAGTGACTCCCCCGGGGCGAACACCGGGGAGCTGTTTTTT.